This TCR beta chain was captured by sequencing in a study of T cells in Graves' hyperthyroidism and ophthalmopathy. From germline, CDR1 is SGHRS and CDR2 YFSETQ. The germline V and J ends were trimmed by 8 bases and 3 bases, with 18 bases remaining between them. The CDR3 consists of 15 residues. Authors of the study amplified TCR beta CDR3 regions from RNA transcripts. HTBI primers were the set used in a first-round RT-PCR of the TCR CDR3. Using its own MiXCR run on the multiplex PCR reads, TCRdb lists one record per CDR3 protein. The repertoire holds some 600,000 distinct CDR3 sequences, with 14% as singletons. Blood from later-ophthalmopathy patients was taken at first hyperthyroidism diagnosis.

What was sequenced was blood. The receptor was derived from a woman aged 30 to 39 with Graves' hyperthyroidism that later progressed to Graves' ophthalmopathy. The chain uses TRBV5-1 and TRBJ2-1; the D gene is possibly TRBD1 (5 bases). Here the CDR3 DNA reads TGCGCCAGGCCCTTCGGCAGGGCGGACTACAATGAGCAGTTCTTC. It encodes CARPFGRADYNEQFF. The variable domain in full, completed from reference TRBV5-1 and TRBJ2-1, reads KAGVTQTPRYLIKTRGQQVTLSCSPISGHRSVSWYQQTPGQGLQFLFEYFSETQRNKGNFPGRFSGRQFSNSRSEMNVSTLELGDSALYLCARPFGRADYNEQFFGPGTRLTVL.